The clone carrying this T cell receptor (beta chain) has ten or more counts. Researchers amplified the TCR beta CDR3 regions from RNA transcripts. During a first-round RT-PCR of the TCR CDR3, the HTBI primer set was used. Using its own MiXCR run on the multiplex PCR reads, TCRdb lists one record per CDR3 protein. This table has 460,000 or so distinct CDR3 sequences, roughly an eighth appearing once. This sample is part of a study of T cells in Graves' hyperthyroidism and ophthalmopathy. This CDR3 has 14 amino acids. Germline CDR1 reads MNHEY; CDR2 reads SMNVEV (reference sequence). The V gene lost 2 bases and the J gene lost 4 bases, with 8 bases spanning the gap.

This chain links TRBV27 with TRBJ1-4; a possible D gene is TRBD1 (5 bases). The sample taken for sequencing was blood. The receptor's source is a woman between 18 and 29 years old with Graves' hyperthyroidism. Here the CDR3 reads CASSLQGLNEKLFF. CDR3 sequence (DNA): TGTGCCAGCAGTTTACAGGGACTTAATGAAAAACTGTTTTTT.